This T cell receptor (beta chain) stems from a study of OX40 agonist ivuxolimab in advanced cancers. In the study overall: Patients got intravenous ivuxolimab at 0.01 to 10 mg/kg every 2 weeks. Previous treatment with anti-PD-1, anti-PD-L1 or anti-CTLA-4 therapy was allowed; about 37% had received some.

Germline V gives CDR1 GTSNPN, CDR2 SVGIG (reference sequence). The CDR3 contains 14 residues. The V gene end was trimmed by 5 bases and the J gene end by 3 bases; junction bases not matched to a gene: 10. Measured with immunoSEQ multiplex PCR; TCRdb has only the in-frame clones, and not every one. Of about 81,000 clones in the sample, about 85% were seen once. The sequence came from an adult with an advanced solid tumor such as melanoma, head and neck, liver or kidney cancer. Sequenced material: CD4+ or CD8+ T cells sorted from blood, taken in a trial of the OX40 agonist ivuxolimab. This chain connects TRBV30 to TRBJ2-7; 7 positions match TRBD1. This CDR3 reads CAWERTGKLYEQYF. For the CDR3, the DNA is TGTGCCTGGGAAAGGACAGGAAAGCTCTACGAGCAGTACTTC.